This note documents a single T cell receptor (beta chain) sequence. Enrolled through a virtual design, the participants were between 18 and 89 years of age and came from 24 US areas. Participants reported their clinical history, and cohort assignment relied on those reports. A PCR-confirmed or clinician-diagnosed COVID-19 case had contacted exposed participants within 2 weeks of entry. The data were taken from a study of blood T cell repertoires in COVID-19. The protocol was immunoSEQ multiplex PCR, while the TCRdb copy is restricted to in-frame clones and leaves out a portion. The table records 120,000 to 150,000 clones, approximately 90% of them present only once. The trim removed 0 bases at V and 7 bases at J, leaving 6 bases unmatched. The CDR3 spans 15 residues. Germline V gives CDR1 SGHTS, CDR2 YDEGEE.

Sample: PBMCs or T cells enriched from blood (not recorded which). The V gene is TRBV5-8, the J gene TRBJ2-1; 8 bases agree with TRBD1. This TCR derives from a middle-aged woman who had been exposed to COVID-19. The CDR3 sequence: CASSLGQGMVNEQFF. The CDR3 DNA is TGTGCCAGCAGCTTGGGACAGGGGATGGTTAATGAGCAGTTCTTC. Together with reference TRBV5-8 and TRBJ2-1, the CDR3 gives the full variable domain: EAGVTQSPTHLIKTRGQQATLRCSPISGHTSVYWYQQALGLGLQFLLWYDEGEERNRGNFPPRFSGRQFPNYSSELNVNALELEDSALYLCASSLGQGMVNEQFFGPGTRLTVL.